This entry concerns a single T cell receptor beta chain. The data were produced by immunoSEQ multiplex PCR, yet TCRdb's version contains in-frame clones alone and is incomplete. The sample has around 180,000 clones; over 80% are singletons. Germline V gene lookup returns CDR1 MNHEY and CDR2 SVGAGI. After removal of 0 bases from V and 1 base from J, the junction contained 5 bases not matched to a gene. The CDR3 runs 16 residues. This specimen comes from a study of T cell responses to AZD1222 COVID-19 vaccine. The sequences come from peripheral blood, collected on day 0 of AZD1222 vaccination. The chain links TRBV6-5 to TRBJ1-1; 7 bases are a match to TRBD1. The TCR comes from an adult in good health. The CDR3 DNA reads TGTGCCAGCAGTTACTCGAGGGGGCCTCCGAACACTGAAGCTTTCTTT. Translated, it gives CASSYSRGPPNTEAFF.